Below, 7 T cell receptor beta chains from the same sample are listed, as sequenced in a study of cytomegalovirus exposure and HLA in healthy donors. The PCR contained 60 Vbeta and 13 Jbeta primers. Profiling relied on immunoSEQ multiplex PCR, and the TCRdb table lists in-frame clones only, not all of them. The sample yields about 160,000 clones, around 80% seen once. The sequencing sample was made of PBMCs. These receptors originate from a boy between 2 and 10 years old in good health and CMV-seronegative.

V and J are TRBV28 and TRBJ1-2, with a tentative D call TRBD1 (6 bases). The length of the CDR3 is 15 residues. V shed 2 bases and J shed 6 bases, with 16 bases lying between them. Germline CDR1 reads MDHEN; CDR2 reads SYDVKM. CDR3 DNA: TGTGCCAGCAGTTTAGAACAGGGCGTTCGGGATGGCTACACCTTC. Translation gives CASSLEQGVRDGYTF.

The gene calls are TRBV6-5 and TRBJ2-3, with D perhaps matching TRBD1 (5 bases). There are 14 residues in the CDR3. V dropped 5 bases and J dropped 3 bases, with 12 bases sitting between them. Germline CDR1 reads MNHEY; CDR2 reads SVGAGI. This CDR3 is CASSPTATTDTQYF. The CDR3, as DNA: TGTGCCAGCAGTCCGACAGCGACAACAGATACGCAGTATTTT.

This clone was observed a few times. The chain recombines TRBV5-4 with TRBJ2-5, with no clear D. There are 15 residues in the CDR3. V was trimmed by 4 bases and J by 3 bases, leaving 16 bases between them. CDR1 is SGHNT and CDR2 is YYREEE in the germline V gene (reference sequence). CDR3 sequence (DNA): TGTGCCAGCAGCGTTAAAAGTAAGAGCAAAGAGACCCAGTACTTC. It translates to CASSVKSKSKETQYF.

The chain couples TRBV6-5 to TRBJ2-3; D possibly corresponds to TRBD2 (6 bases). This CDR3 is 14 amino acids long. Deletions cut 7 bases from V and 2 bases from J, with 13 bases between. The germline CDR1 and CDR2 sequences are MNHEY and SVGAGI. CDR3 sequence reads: CASIVGGLTDTQYF. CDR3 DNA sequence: TGTGCCAGCATTGTCGGGGGACTCACAGATACGCAGTATTTT.

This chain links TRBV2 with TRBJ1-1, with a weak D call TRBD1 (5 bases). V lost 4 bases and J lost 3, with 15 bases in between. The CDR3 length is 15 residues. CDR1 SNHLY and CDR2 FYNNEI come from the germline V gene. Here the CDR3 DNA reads TGTGCCAGCAGTGGCCGGAGGGGCGCGTACACTGAAGCTTTCTTT. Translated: CASSGRRGAYTEAFF.

Here the CDR3 reads CASSDGQVNEKLFF. The CDR3 nucleotides read TGTGCCAGCAGTGACGGACAGGTGAATGAAAAACTGTTTTTT. This chain connects TRBV25-1 to TRBJ1-4; TRBD1 matches 7 bases. The CDR3 sequence is 14 residues long. After removal of 3 bases from V and 5 bases from J, the junction contained 3 bases not matched to a gene. Germline loops: CDR1 MGHDK, CDR2 SYGVNS.

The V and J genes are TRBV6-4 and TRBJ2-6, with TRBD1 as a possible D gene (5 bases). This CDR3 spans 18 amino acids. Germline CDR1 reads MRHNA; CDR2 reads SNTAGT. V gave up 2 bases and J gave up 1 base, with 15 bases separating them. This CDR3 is CASSDGQGLGSGANVLTF. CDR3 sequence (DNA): TGTGCCAGCAGTGACGGGCAGGGCCTAGGGTCTGGGGCCAACGTCCTGACTTTC.